This TCR beta chain was recorded in a study of T cell repertoires in cytomegalovirus infection. On the study more broadly: Public TCR beta signatures provided an indication of both CMV infection and a matching HLA type.

CDR1 and CDR2 from the germline V gene are SGHNT and YENEEA. V lost 0 bases, J lost 0 bases, and 8 bases lay in between. CDR3 length: 15 residues. Via MiXCR, TCRdb re-called the reads, giving one row per CDR3 protein. In the table there are about 150,000 distinct CDR3 sequences, roughly a quarter of which are singletons. The sample was PBMCs. The V call is TRBV11-3, the J call TRBJ1-1, with D possibly matching TRBD1 (5 bases). The receptor was isolated from a human donor in good health (CMV status not recorded). Some clones in this sample may be carry-over from other donors' samples. CDR3 amino acids: CASSLDGRVNTEAFF. DNA for the CDR3: TGTGCCAGCAGCTTAGATGGCAGGGTGAACACTGAAGCTTTCTTT.